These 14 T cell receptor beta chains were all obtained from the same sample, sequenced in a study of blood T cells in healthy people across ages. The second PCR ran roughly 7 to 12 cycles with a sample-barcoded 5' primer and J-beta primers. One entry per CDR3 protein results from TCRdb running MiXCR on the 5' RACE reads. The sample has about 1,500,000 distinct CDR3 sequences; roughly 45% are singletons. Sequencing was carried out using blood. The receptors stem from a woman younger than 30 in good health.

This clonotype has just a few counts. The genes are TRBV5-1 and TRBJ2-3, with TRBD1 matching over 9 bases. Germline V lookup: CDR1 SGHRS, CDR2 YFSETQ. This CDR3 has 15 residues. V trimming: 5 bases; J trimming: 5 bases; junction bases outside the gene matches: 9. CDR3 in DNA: TGCGCCAGCAGGGCTGGACAGGGGTTTGGAGATACGCAGTATTTT. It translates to CASRAGQGFGDTQYF.

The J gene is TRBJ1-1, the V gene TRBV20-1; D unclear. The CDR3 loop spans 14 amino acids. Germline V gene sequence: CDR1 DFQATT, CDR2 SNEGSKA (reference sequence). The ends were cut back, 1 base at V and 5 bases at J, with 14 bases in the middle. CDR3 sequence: CSARAMRIGTEAFF. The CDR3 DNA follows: TGCAGTGCTAGAGCAATGAGGATTGGGACTGAAGCTTTCTTT.

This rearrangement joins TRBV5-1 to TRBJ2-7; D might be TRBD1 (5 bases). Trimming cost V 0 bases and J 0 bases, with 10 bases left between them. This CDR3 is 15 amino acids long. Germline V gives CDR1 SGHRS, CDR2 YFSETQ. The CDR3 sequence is CASSLEAGISYEQYF. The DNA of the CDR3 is TGCGCCAGCAGCTTGGAGGCAGGGATCTCCTACGAGCAGTACTTC.

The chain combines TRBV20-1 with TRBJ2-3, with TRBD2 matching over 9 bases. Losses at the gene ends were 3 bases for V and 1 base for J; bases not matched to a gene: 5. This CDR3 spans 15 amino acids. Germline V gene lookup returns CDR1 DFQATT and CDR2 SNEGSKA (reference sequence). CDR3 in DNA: TGCAGTGCTAGGGAAGCGGGAGGCGGCACAGATACGCAGTATTTT. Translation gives CSAREAGGGTDTQYF.

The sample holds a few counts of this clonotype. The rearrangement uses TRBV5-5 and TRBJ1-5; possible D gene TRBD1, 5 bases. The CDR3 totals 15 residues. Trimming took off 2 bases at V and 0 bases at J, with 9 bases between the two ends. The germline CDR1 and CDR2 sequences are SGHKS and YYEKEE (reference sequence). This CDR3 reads CASSFQGLSNQPQHF. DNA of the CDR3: TGTGCCAGCAGCTTTCAGGGACTTAGCAATCAGCCCCAGCATTTT.

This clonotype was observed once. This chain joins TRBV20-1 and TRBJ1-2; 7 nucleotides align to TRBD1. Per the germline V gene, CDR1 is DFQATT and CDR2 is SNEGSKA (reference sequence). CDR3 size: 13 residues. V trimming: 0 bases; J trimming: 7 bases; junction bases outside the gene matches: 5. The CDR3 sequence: CSARDGGGIGYTF. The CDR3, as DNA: TGCAGTGCTAGAGATGGAGGGGGCATTGGCTACACCTTC.

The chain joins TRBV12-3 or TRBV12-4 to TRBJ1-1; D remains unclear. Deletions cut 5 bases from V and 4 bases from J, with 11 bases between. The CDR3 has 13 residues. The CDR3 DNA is TGTGCCAGCAGTACCTACGACGGCACTGAAGCTTTCTTT. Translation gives CASSTYDGTEAFF.

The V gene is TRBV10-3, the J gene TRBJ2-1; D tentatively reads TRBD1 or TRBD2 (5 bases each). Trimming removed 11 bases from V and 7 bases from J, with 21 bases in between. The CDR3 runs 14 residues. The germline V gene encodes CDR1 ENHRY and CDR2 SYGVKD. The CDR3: CAVTGTDNRNEQFF. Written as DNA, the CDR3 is TGTGCCGTTACCGGGACCGATAATCGAAATGAGCAGTTCTTC.

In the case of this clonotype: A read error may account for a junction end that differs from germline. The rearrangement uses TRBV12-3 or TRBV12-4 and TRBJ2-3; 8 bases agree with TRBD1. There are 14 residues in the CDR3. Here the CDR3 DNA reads TGTGCCGGCAGTTATGGACAGGGACCAGATACGCAGTATTTT. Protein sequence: CAGSYGQGPDTQYF.

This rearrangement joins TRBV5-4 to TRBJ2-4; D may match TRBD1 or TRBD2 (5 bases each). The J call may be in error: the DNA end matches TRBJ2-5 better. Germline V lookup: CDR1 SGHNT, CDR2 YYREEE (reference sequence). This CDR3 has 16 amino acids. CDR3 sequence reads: CASSLDPGQAGETQYF. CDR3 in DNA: TGTGCCAGCAGCTTGGATCCGGGGCAGGCAGGCGAGACCCAGTACTTC.

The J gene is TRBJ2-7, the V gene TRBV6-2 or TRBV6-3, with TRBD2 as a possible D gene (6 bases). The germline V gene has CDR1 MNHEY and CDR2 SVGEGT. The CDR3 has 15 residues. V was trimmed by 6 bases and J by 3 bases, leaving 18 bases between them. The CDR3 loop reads CASSSGTPVVYEQYF. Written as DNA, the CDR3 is TGTGCCAGCAGCTCTGGGACTCCGGTCGTCTACGAGCAGTACTTC.

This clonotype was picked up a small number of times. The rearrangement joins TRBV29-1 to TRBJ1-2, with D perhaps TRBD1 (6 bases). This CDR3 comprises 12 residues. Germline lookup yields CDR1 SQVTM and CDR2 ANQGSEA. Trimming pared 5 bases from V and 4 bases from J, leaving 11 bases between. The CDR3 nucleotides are TGCAGCGTTCGGGGGGCCGGCTATGGCTACACCTTC. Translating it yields CSVRGAGYGYTF.

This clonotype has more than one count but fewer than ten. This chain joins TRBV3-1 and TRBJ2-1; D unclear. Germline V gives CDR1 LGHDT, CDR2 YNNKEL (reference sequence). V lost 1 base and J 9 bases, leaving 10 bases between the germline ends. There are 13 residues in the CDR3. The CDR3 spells CASSQGGRGEQFF. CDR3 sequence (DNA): TGTGCCAGCAGCCAAGGTGGTAGAGGTGAGCAGTTCTTC.

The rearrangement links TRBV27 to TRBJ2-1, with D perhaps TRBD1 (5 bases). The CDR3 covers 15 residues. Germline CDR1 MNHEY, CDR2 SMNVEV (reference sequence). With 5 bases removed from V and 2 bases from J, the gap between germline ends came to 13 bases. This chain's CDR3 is CASSPVWGTYNEQFF. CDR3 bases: TGTGCCAGCAGTCCCGTCTGGGGCACCTACAATGAGCAGTTCTTC.